The 18 T cell receptor beta chains presented below share a single source sample, sequenced in a study of regulatory T cells in long-lasting Graves disease. According to the study, TCR beta libraries were built with iRepertoire HTBI primers and CDR3-region Arm-PCR. TCRdb passed the multiplex PCR reads through MiXCR, listing each CDR3 protein once. The sample holds fewer than 400,000 distinct CDR3 sequences, 20% seen once. Time point here: persistent/refractory GD, antithyroid drugs over 5 years with positive TRAb. Scientists built the TCR library using RNA that was extracted from PBMCs. The sample consisted of peripheral blood mononuclear cells (PBMCs), taken when the disease was refractory, from a patient treated with antithyroid drugs. These receptors were collected from a female donor with Graves disease.

This clonotype has a count of ten or more. The chain recombines TRBV20-1 with TRBJ1-5; a possible D gene is TRBD1 (5 bases). V was clipped by 5 bases and J by 3 bases, with 20 bases between them. The CDR3 is 16 residues long. CDR1 is DFQATT, CDR2 SNEGSKA, per germline (reference sequence). CDR3 in DNA: TGCAGTGCTCTCCGAGGTGGGGACTGGAACAATCAGCCCCAGCATTTT. As protein: CSALRGGDWNNQPQHF.

At least ten counts were recorded for this clonotype. The chain has TRBV10-3 and TRBJ1-2, with D uncertain. This CDR3 is built from 13 residues. V lost 8 bases, J lost 7 bases, and 17 bases lay in between. Per germline, CDR1 ENHRY and CDR2 SYGVKD. The CDR3 is CAIGGSILSGYTF. The DNA for the CDR3 is TGTGCCATCGGCGGGTCAATTTTATCTGGCTACACCTTC.

The table lists this clonotype with many counts. The chain carries TRBV7-9 and TRBJ2-7; 9 bases map to TRBD2. Looked up from germline, CDR1 is SEHNR and CDR2 is FQNEAQ (reference sequence). V shed 7 bases, J shed 4 bases, and the junction held 14 bases outside the gene matches. This CDR3 has 16 residues. The CDR3 DNA follows: TGTGCCAGCATAATACAAGGCGGGGGGGCCTTTTACGAGCAGTACTTC. Residues: CASIIQGGGAFYEQYF.

This clonotype was seen repeatedly, ten times or more. V and J are TRBV6-2 or TRBV6-3 and TRBJ2-2; 7 bases fit TRBD1. V gave up 0 bases and J gave up 5 bases; unmatched junction bases: 0. The CDR3 runs 14 residues. CDR1 is MNHEY, CDR2 SVGEGT, per germline. CDR3 DNA sequence: TGTGCCAGCAGTTACTCCAGGGGGACCGGGGAGCTGTTTTTT. This translates into CASSYSRGTGELFF.

This clonotype has more than one count but fewer than ten. The gene calls are TRBV7-9 and TRBJ2-7, with a weak D call TRBD1 (5 bases). Germline CDR1 and CDR2: SEHNR and FQNEAQ (reference sequence). Trimming stripped 4 bases from V and 3 bases from J, with 16 bases between. CDR3 length equals 15 residues. DNA for the CDR3: TGTGCCAGCAGCTCTGGGGCAGGAACCAACTACGAGCAGTACTTC. Its protein is CASSSGAGTNYEQYF.

This clonotype was found many times. This chain connects TRBV7-2 to TRBJ2-4; D unresolved. Trimming stripped 2 bases from V and 0 bases from J, with 11 bases between. Germline values: CDR1 SGHTA, CDR2 FQGNSA. There are 16 residues in the CDR3. In DNA, the CDR3 is TGTGCCAGCAGCTTATATCTCTCTCTAGCCAAAAACATTCAGTACTTC. This codes for CASSLYLSLAKNIQYF. The complete variable domain, with remaining parts taken from reference TRBV7-2 and TRBJ2-4, reads GAGVSQSPSNKVTEKGKDVELRCDPISGHTALYWYRQSLGQGLEFLIYFQGNSAPDKSGLPSDRFSAERTGGSVSTLTIQRTQQEDSAVYLCASSLYLSLAKNIQYFGAGTRLSVL.

The V gene is TRBV7-9, the J gene TRBJ1-2; 7 positions agree with TRBD1. J was trimmed by 3 bases and V by 5 bases; bases with no gene match: 6. Germline lookup yields CDR1 SEHNR and CDR2 FQNEAQ (reference sequence). This CDR3 has 14 amino acids. The CDR3 DNA reads as TGTGCCAGCAGCCCTACAGGGGCCCACTATGGCTACACCTTC. Its translation: CASSPTGAHYGYTF.

The genes are TRBV29-1 and TRBJ2-7; 9 bases line up with TRBD1. V shed 4 bases, J shed 0 bases, and the junction held 13 bases outside the gene matches. This CDR3 has 17 amino acids. Germline V gives CDR1 SQVTM, CDR2 ANQGSEA. The CDR3 protein is CSVARWDRAFGSYEQYF. In DNA form, the CDR3 reads TGCAGCGTTGCTCGGTGGGACAGGGCTTTTGGCTCCTACGAGCAGTACTTC.

The table lists this clonotype with a few counts. The chain employs TRBV19 and TRBJ1-4; 7 nucleotides align to TRBD1. The CDR3 has 16 amino acids. With V trimmed by 5 bases and J by 0 bases, 6 bases remained unmatched. Germline CDR1 reads LNHDA; CDR2 reads SQIVND (reference sequence). CDR3 DNA sequence: TGTGCCAGTAGTGCCTGGACAGGTGCAACTAATGAAAAACTGTTTTTT. Translation: CASSAWTGATNEKLFF.

This clonotype was observed at least ten times. The V and J genes are TRBV18 and TRBJ2-2; unclear D gene. The CDR3 totals 13 residues. The V end was cut by 8 bases, the J end by 5 bases, with 12 bases between. Germline CDR1 KGHSH, CDR2 LQKENI. The CDR3 coding sequence is TGTGCCAGCAGCCCCCTCGGGACCGGGGAGCTGTTTTTT. Amino acid sequence: CASSPLGTGELFF.

The chain uses TRBV20-1 and TRBJ1-3, with D possibly matching TRBD1 (6 bases). Trimming removed 0 bases from V and 0 bases from J, with 12 bases in between. Germline V gives CDR1 DFQATT, CDR2 SNEGSKA (reference sequence). CDR3 size: 16 residues. CDR3 coding DNA: TGCAGTGCTAGAGAGGGGACATTGAGCTCTGGAAACACCATATATTTT. Residues: CSAREGTLSSGNTIYF.

This clonotype has a count of ten or more. The CDR3, as DNA: TGTGCCAGCAGTTTTCCGACAGGATTCTATGGCTACACCTTC. It codes for CASSFPTGFYGYTF. The V and J genes are TRBV28 and TRBJ1-2; D is possibly TRBD1 (6 bases). CDR1 is MDHEN, CDR2 SYDVKM, per germline. The CDR3 sequence is 14 residues long. The V gene lost 3 bases and the J gene lost 4 bases, with 12 bases spanning the gap.

This clonotype was counted ten times or more. The CDR3 here is CASSLIRGNTIYF. The CDR3 DNA reads TGTGCCAGCAGTTTAATTCGGGGAAACACCATATATTTT. The chain has TRBV12-3 or TRBV12-4 and TRBJ1-3; no firm D call. V was cut by 2 bases and J by 4 bases, with 6 bases left in between. CDR3 size: 13 residues.

V usage is TRBV3-1 and J usage is TRBJ2-7, with 9 bases identical to TRBD2. V was clipped by 0 bases and J by 6 bases; unmatched bases: 9. The CDR3 is 16 amino acids. CDR1 is LGHDT, CDR2 YNNKEL, per germline (reference sequence). CDR3 in DNA: TGTGCCAGCAGCCAAGATGCCTGGGGACTAGCCTCCGAGCAGTACTTC. Its translation is CASSQDAWGLASEQYF.

The chain recombines TRBV4-1 with TRBJ1-2, with 9 bases identical to TRBD1. Germline V gene sequence: CDR1 MGHRA, CDR2 YSYEKL. J gave up 4 bases and V 0 bases, and 6 bases lay outside the gene matches. This CDR3 contains 16 residues. The CDR3 loop reads CASSQESGQGAYGYTF. For the CDR3, the DNA is TGCGCCAGCAGCCAAGAATCGGGACAGGGTGCCTATGGCTACACCTTC.

The chain joins TRBV4-3 to TRBJ1-4; TRBD1 agrees at 7 bases. CDR3 length: 16 residues. Germline V CDR1 and CDR2: LGHNA, YSLEER. Trimming took 1 base from V and 7 from J; bases not matched to a gene: 9. CDR3 region: CASSQGGGGAGEKLFF. The CDR3 bases are TGCGCCAGCAGCCAAGGGGGAGGGGGCGCCGGTGAAAAACTGTTTTTT.

This clonotype was detected many times. This chain connects TRBV6-5 to TRBJ1-1; D may be TRBD1 (6 bases). Germline V gene sequence: CDR1 MNHEY, CDR2 SVGAGI. V lost 4 bases and J 11 bases, leaving 23 bases between the germline ends. The CDR3 totals 15 residues. Here the CDR3 DNA reads TGTGCCAGCAGTTTCGTACAGGGCCCTGATTTGTGGGCTTTCTTT. Translation gives CASSFVQGPDLWAFF.

This clonotype was seen at least ten times. The V call is TRBV28, the J call TRBJ2-7; TRBD1 agrees at 11 bases. With V trimmed by 6 bases and J by 4 bases, 8 bases remained unmatched. The CDR3 covers 15 residues. Germline values: CDR1 MDHEN, CDR2 SYDVKM. The CDR3 DNA is TGTGCCAGCAGAGCCCGGACAGGGGGCTTTTACGAGCAGTACTTC. This sequence encodes CASRARTGGFYEQYF.